Reported below is one T cell receptor beta chain. Its specificity is unknown. This specimen belongs to a study of cytomegalovirus exposure and HLA in healthy donors. Primers for the PCR totalled 60 Vbeta and 13 Jbeta. Repertoires were generated with immunoSEQ multiplex PCR, while TCRdb's copy carries only in-frame clones and drops some. The sample includes some 130,000 clones, 77% of them seen just once. V lost 8 bases and J 2 bases, leaving 10 bases between the germline ends. CDR1 MNHEY and CDR2 SVGAGI come from the germline V gene. The CDR3 consists of 13 residues. Study conclusions and caveats: From TCR beta sequences, most subjects' HLA-A and HLA-B alleles were reportedly predicted accurately.

V usage is TRBV6-5 and J usage is TRBJ1-3; D is undetermined. Sequencing used PBMCs. The receptor was derived from a male donor in good health and CMV-seronegative. The CDR3 loop is CASSQTPGNTIYF. The CDR3 bases are TGTGCCAGCTCCCAGACACCTGGAAACACCATATATTTT.